These 9 T cell receptor beta chains were sequenced from one sample in a study of siplizumab effects on memory and regulatory T cells. Repertoires were generated with immunoSEQ multiplex PCR, while TCRdb's copy carries only in-frame clones and drops some. The sample lists tens of thousands of clones, around 97% occurring once. What was sequenced was naive CD4+ T cells sorted from blood. Receptors were obtained from a human donor in good health.

V gene TRBV2 combines with J gene TRBJ1-5; weak D call: TRBD1 (6 bases). From germline, CDR1 is SNHLY and CDR2 FYNNEI. V was cut by 3 bases and J by 3 bases, with 9 bases left in between. This CDR3 region has 14 residues. The CDR3 is CASSDWTDNQPQHF. CDR3 in DNA: TGTGCCAGCAGTGATTGGACAGACAATCAGCCCCAGCATTTT.

CDR3 loop: CASSLQGNEQFF. CDR3 nucleotide sequence: TGTGCCAGCAGCTTACAGGGCAATGAGCAGTTCTTC. The chain is built from TRBV7-9 and TRBJ2-1; tentatively, D is TRBD1 (5 bases). The CDR3 contains 12 residues. Trimming shortened V by 2 bases and J by 6 bases, and 5 bases separated the two germline ends. Germline CDR1 and CDR2: SEHNR and FQNEAQ (reference sequence).

The V and J genes are TRBV15 and TRBJ1-1; 7 nucleotides agree with TRBD1. The V gene's germline CDR1 is LNHNV and CDR2 YYDKDF (reference sequence). CDR3 length: 16 residues. The junction had 7 bases not matched to a gene; V was cut back by 3 bases and J by 0 bases. CDR3 DNA: TGTGCCACCAGCAGTTGGGCCAGGGGGGTGAACACTGAAGCTTTCTTT. Encoded protein: CATSSWARGVNTEAFF.

The CDR3 region has the DNA TGTGCCAGCAGCCGACAGGGAGTGAGGAACACTGAAGCTTTCTTT. It codes for CASSRQGVRNTEAFF. This chain links TRBV7-2 with TRBJ1-1; 7 bases fit TRBD1. In germline, CDR1 is SGHTA, CDR2 FQGNSA. The CDR3 runs 15 residues. J gave up 1 base and V 5 bases, and 7 bases lay outside the gene matches.

The V gene is TRBV5-4, the J gene TRBJ2-5; 7 bases fit TRBD1. The V gene's germline CDR1 is SGHNT and CDR2 YYREEE (reference sequence). V trimming: 3 bases; J trimming: 3 bases; junction bases outside the gene matches: 8. The CDR3 length is 15 residues. The CDR3 DNA follows: TGTGCCAGCAGCTCTAAGGGGGCCAGGGAAGAGACCCAGTACTTC. As protein: CASSSKGAREETQYF.

The CDR3 sequence: CASSWTSGGAHNEQFF. The CDR3 bases are TGTGCCAGCAGTTGGACTAGCGGGGGGGCCCACAATGAGCAGTTCTTC. This chain uses TRBV27 with TRBJ2-1; 15 bases line up with TRBD2. This CDR3 region has 16 residues. In germline, CDR1 is MNHEY, CDR2 SMNVEV (reference sequence). V shed 4 bases and J 5 bases; nucleotides not matched to a gene: 3.

The rearrangement joins TRBV19 to TRBJ1-6; TRBD1 matches at 9 bases. The CDR3 extends over 15 amino acids. Germline CDR1 reads LNHDA; CDR2 reads SQIVND (reference sequence). V trimming: 1 base; J trimming: 7 bases; junction bases outside the gene matches: 2. CDR3 nucleotide sequence: TGTGCCAGTAGTATAGTACAGGGGGCAAATTCACCCCTCCACTTT. It translates to CASSIVQGANSPLHF.

V usage is TRBV5-1 and J usage is TRBJ2-2; 12 bases are a match to TRBD1. V lost 1 base to trimming and J lost 1 base; unmatched junction nucleotides: 8. CDR1 is SGHRS and CDR2 is YFSETQ in the germline V gene. The CDR3 length is 19 residues. The CDR3 nucleotides are TGCGCCAGCAGCTTGTTGCCGGGACAGGGGGCTCTGAACACCGGGGAGCTGTTTTTT. Protein sequence: CASSLLPGQGALNTGELFF.

The chain combines TRBV20-1 with TRBJ2-2; the D is unclear. Germline-derived CDR1 and CDR2 are DFQATT and SNEGSKA (reference sequence). V lost 2 bases, J lost 5 bases, and 3 bases lay in between. The CDR3 is 11 amino acids. The CDR3 DNA reads as TGCAGTGCTAGAAAAACCGGGGAGCTGTTTTTT. Translated: CSARKTGELFF.